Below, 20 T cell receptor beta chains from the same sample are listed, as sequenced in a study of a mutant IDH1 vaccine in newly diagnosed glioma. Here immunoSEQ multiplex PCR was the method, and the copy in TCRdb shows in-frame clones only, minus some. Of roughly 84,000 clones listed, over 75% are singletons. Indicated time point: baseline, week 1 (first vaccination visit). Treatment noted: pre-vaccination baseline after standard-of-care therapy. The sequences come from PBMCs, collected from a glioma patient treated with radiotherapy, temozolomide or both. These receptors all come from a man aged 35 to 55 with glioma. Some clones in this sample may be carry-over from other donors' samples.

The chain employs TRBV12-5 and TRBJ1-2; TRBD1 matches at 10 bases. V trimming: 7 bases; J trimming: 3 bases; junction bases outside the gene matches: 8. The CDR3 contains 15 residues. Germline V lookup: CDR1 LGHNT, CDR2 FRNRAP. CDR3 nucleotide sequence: TGTGCTAGTGCCCCGACAGGGGGCAAGGACTATGGCTACACCTTC. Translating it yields CASAPTGGKDYGYTF.

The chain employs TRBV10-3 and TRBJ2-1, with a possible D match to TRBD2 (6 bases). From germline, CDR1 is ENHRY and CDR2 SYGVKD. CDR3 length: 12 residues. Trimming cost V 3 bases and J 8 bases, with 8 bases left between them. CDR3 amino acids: CAISDGGHEQFF. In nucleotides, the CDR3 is TGTGCCATCAGTGACGGGGGACATGAGCAGTTCTTC.

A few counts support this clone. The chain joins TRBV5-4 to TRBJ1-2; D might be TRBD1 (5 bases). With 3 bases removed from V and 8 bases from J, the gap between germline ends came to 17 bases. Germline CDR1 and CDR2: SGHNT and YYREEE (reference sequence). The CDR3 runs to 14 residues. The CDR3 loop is CASSSTGGSVGYTF. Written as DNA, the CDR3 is TGTGCCAGCAGCTCCACAGGAGGTTCTGTAGGCTACACCTTC.

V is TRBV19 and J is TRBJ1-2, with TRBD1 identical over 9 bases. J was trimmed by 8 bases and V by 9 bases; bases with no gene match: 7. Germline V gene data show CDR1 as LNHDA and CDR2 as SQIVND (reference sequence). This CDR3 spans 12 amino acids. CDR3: CASRDRERGYTF. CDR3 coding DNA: TGTGCCAGCCGGGACAGGGAGCGCGGCTACACCTTC.

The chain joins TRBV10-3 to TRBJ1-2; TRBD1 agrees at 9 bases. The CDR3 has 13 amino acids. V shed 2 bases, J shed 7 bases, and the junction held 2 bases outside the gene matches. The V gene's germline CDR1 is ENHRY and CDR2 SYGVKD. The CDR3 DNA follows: TGTGCCATCAGTGAGGGGACAGGGTTTGGCTACACCTTC. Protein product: CAISEGTGFGYTF.

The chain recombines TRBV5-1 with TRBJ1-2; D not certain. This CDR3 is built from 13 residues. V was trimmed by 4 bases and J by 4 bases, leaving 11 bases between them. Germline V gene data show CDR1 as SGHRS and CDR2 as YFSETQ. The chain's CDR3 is CASSQTEFYGYTF. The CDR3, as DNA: TGCGCCAGCAGCCAAACAGAGTTCTATGGCTACACCTTC.

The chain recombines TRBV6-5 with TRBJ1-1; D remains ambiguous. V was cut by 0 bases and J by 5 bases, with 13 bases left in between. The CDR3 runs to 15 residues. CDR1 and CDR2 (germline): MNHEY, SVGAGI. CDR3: CASSYSFLKETEAFF. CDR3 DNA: TGTGCCAGCAGTTACTCATTTTTGAAGGAAACTGAAGCTTTCTTT.

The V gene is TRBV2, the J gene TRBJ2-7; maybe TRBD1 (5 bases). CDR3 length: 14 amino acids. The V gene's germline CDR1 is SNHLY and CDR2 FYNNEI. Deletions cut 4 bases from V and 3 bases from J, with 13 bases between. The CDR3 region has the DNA TGTGCCAGCAGTGCCAGGGTTAACCTCTACGAGCAGTACTTC. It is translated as CASSARVNLYEQYF.

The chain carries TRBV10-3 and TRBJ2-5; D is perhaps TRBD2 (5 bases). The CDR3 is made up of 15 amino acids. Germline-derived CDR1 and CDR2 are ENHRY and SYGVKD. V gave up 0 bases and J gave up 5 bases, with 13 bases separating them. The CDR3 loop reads CAISESDSGGETQYF. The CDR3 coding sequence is TGTGCCATCAGTGAGTCGGACTCCGGTGGGGAGACCCAGTACTTC.

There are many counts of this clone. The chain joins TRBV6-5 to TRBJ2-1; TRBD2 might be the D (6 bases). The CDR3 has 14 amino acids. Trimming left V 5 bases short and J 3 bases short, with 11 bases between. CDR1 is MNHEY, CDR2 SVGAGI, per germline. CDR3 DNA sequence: TGTGCCAGCAGTCGAGCGGGCTACTACAATGAGCAGTTCTTC. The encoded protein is CASSRAGYYNEQFF.

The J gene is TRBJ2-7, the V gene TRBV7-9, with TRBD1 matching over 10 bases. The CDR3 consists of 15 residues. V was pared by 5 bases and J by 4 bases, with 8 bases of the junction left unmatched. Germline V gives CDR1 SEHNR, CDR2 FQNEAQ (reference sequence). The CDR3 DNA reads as TGTGCCAGCAGCCCCCGCGGGACAGGGGCTTACGAGCAGTACTTC. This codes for CASSPRGTGAYEQYF. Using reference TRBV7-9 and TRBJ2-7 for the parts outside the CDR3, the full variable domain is DTGVSQNPRHKITKRGQNVTFRCDPISEHNRLYWYRQTLGQGPEFLTYFQNEAQLEKSRLLSDRFSAERPKGSFSTLEIQRTEQGDSAMYLCASSPRGTGAYEQYFGPGTRLTVT.

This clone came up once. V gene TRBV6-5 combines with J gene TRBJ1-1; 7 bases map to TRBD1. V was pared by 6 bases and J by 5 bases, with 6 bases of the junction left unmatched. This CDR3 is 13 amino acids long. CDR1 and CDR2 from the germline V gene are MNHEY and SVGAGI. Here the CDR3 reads CASRSTGQTEAFF. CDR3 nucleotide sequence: TGTGCCAGCAGATCGACAGGGCAAACTGAAGCTTTCTTT.

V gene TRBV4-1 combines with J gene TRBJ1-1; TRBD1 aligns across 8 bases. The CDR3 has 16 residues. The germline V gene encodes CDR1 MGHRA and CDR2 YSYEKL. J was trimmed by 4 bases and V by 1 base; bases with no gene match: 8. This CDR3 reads CASSQGKGQVFTEAFF. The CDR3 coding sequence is TGCGCCAGCAGCCAAGGCAAGGGACAGGTTTTCACTGAAGCTTTCTTT.

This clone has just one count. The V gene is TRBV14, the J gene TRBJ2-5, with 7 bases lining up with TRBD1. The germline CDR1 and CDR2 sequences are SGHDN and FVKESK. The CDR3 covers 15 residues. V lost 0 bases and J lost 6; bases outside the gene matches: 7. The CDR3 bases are TGTGCCAGCAGCCAAGAGGCAGGGGGTTGGCAGACCCAGTACTTC. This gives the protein CASSQEAGGWQTQYF.

The CDR3 sequence: CAVDRDNQPQHF. CDR3 nucleotides: TGTGCCGTCGACAGAGATAATCAGCCCCAGCATTTT. The gene calls are TRBV30 and TRBJ1-5; a weak D match, TRBD1 (5 bases). The CDR3 totals 12 residues. V lost 8 bases and J 4 bases, leaving 12 bases between the germline ends. Germline CDR1 is GTSNPN and CDR2 is SVGIG (reference sequence).

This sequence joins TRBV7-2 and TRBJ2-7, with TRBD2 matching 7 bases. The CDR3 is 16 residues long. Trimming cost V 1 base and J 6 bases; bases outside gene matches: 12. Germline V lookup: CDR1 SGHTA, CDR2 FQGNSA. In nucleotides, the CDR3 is TGTGCCAGCAGCTTAGGGACTAGTTCCCTTAGGGGCGAGCAGTACTTC. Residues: CASSLGTSSLRGEQYF.

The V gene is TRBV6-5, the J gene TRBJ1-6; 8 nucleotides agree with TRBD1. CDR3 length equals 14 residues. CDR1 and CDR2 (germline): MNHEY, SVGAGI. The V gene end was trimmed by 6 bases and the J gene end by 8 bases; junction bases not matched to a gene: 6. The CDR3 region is CASSRQGIDSPLHF. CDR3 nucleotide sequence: TGTGCCAGCAGCCGACAGGGGATAGATTCACCCCTCCACTTT.

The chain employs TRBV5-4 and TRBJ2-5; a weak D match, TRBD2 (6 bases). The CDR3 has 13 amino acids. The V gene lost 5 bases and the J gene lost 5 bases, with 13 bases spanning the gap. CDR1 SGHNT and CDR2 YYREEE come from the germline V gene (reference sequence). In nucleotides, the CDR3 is TGTGCCAGCAGATCGATTGGGGGGGAGACCCAGTACTTC. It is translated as CASRSIGGETQYF.

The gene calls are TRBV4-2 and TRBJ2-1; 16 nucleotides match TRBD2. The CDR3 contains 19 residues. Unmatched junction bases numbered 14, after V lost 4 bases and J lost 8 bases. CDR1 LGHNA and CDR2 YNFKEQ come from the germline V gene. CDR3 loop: CASSLPRVGLAGGQHEQFF. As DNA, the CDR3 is TGTGCCAGCAGCCTCCCTCGGGTGGGACTAGCGGGGGGGCAGCATGAGCAGTTCTTC.

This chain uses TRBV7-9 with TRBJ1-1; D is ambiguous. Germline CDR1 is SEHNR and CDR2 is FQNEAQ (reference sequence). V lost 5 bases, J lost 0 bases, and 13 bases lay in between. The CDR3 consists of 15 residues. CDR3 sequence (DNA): TGTGCCAGCAGCCCCGCCGGCCACATGAACACTGAAGCTTTCTTT. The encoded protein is CASSPAGHMNTEAFF. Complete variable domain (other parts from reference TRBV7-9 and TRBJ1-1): DTGVSQNPRHKITKRGQNVTFRCDPISEHNRLYWYRQTLGQGPEFLTYFQNEAQLEKSRLLSDRFSAERPKGSFSTLEIQRTEQGDSAMYLCASSPAGHMNTEAFFGQGTRLTVV.